The source of this T cell receptor beta chain is a study of CD8+CD57+ T cells in acquired aplastic anemia. Genomic DNA acted as the template from which TCR beta VDJ combination and CDR3 sequence profiling were carried out. TCRdb ran MiXCR on the reads and lists one entry per CDR3 protein. This table holds around 250,000 distinct CDR3 sequences, roughly 80% found once. CD8+CD57+ cell expansion had been shown by flow cytometry in patients chosen for sequencing. This CDR3 spans 13 amino acids. V lost 7 bases and J lost 1, with 10 bases in between. The germline CDR1 and CDR2 sequences are ENHRY and SYGVKD. A remark on this clonotype: Its antigen is unknown.

Study conclusions and caveats: Patients and controls shared over 25 CD8+ CDR3 sequences.

The sequencing input was sorted CD4+, CD8+, or CD8+CD57+ T cells (not recorded which) from PBMCs. This sequence joins TRBV10-3 and TRBJ1-1; D unresolved. This TCR derives from a human donor with aplastic anemia. The CDR3 region is CAINSNRNTEAFF. CDR3 sequence (DNA): TGTGCCATCAATTCTAACAGGAACACTGAAGCTTTCTTT.